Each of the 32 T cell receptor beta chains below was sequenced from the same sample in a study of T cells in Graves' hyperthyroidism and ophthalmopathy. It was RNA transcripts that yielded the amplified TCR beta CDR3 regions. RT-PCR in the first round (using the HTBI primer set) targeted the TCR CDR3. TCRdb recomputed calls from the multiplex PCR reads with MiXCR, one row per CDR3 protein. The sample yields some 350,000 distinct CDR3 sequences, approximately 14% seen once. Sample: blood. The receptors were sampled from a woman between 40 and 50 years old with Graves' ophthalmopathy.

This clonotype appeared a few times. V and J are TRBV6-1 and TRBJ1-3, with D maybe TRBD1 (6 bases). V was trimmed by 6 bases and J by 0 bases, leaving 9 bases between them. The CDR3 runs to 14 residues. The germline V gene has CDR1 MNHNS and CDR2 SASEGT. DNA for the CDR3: TGTGCCAGCAGGAGGACAGTCTCTGGAAACACCATATATTTT. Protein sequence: CASRRTVSGNTIYF.

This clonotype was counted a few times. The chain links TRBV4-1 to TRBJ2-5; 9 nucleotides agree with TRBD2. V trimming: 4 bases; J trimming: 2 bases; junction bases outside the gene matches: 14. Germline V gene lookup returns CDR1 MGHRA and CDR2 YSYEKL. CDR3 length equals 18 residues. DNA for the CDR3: TGCGCCAGCAGCCCCTCTCGAGGGCGGGGGGGGGCACAAGAGACCCAGTACTTC. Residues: CASSPSRGRGGAQETQYF.

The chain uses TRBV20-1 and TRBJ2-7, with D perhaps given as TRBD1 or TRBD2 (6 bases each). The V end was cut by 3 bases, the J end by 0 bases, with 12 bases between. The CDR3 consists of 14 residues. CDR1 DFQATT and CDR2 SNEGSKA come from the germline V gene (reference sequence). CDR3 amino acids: CSARQRGDSYEQYF. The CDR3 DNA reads TGCAGTGCTAGGCAAAGGGGGGACTCCTACGAGCAGTACTTC.

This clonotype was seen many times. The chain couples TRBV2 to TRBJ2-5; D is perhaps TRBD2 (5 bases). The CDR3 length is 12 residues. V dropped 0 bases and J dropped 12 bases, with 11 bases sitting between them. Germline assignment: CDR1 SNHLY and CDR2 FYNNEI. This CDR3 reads CASSEARGNEYF. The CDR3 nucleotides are TGTGCCAGCAGTGAAGCGCGAGGGAATGAGTACTTC.

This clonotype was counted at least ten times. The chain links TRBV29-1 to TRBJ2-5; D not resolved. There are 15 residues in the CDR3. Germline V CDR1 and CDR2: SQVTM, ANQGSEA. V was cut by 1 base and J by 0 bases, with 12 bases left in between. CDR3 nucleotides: TGCAGCGTTGAAGTTGGGCGGCCGTACCAAGAGACCCAGTACTTC. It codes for CSVEVGRPYQETQYF.

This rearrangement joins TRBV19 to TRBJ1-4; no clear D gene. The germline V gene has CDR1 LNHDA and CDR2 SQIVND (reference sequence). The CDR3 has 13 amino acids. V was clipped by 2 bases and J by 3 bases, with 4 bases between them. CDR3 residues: CASSITPNEKLFF. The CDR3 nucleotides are TGTGCCAGTAGTATAACGCCTAATGAAAAACTGTTTTTT.

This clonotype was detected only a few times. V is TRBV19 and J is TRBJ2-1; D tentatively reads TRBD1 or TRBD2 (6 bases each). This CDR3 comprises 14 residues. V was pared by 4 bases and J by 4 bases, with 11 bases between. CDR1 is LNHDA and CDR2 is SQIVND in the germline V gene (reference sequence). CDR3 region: CASSRGARYNEQFF. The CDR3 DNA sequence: TGTGCCAGTAGTAGGGGGGCCCGGTACAATGAGCAGTTCTTC. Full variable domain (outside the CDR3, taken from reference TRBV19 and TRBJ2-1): DGGITQSPKYLFRKEGQNVTLSCEQNLNHDAMYWYRQDPGQGLRLIYYSQIVNDFQKGDIAEGYSVSREKKESFPLTVTSAQKNPTAFYLCASSRGARYNEQFFGPGTRLTVL.

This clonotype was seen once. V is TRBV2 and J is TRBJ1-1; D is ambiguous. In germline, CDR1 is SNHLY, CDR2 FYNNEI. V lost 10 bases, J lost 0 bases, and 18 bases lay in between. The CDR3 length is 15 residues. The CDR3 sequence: CATPMGYGMNTEAFF. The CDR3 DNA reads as TGTGCCACCCCCATGGGGTACGGTATGAACACTGAAGCTTTCTTT.

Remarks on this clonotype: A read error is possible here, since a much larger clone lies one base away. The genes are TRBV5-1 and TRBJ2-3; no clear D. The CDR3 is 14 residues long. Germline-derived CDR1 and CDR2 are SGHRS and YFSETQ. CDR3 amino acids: CAGSLGQPTDTQYF. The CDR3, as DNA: TGCGCCGGCAGCTTAGGTCAGCCCACAGATACGCAGTATTTT.

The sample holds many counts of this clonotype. The CDR3, as DNA: TGCGCCAGCAGCTTAGCGGGGGCCGGGGGAGATACGCAGTATTTT. Translated, it gives CASSLAGAGGDTQYF. V is TRBV5-1 and J is TRBJ2-3, with TRBD2 matching 8 bases. CDR1 is SGHRS and CDR2 is YFSETQ in the germline V gene. The CDR3 has 15 residues. J gave up 5 bases and V 2 bases, and 7 bases lay outside the gene matches.

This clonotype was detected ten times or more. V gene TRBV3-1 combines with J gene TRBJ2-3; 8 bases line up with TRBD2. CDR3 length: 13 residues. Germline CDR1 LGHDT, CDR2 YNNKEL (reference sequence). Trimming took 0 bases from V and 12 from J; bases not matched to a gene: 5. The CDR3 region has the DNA TGTGCCAGCAGCCAAGATCTTGGGACTAGTCAGTATTTT. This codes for CASSQDLGTSQYF.

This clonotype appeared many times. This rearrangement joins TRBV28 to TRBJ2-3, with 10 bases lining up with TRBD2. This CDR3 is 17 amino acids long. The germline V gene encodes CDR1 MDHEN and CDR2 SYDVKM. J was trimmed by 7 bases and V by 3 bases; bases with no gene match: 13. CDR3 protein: CASSLGGSSGRSYTQYF. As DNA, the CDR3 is TGTGCCAGCAGTTTGGGAGGGAGTAGCGGGAGGAGTTATACGCAGTATTTT. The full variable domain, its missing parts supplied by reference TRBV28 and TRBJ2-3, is DVKVTQSSRYLVKRTGEKVFLECVQDMDHENMFWYRQDPGLGLRLIYFSYDVKMKEKGDIPEGYSVSREKKERFSLILESASTNQTSMYLCASSLGGSSGRSYTQYFGPGTRLTVL.

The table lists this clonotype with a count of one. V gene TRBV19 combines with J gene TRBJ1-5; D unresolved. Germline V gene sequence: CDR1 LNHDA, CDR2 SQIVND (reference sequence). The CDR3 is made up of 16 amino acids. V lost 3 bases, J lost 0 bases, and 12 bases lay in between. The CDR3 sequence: CASSISHVYSNQPQHF. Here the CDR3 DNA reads TGTGCCAGTAGTATCTCCCATGTCTATAGCAATCAGCCCCAGCATTTT.

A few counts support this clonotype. The CDR3 DNA is TGTGCCAGCAGCCCCCAGGTGGCCCCCGGTCGGTACAATGAGCAGTTCTTC. Translated: CASSPQVAPGRYNEQFF. The chain recombines TRBV9 with TRBJ2-1, with D unresolved. Germline loops: CDR1 SGDLS, CDR2 YYNGEE. Trimming took 4 bases from V and 4 from J, leaving 21 bases between them. The CDR3 loop spans 17 amino acids. Using reference TRBV9 and TRBJ2-1 for the parts outside the CDR3, the full variable domain is DSGVTQTPKHLITATGQRVTLRCSPRSGDLSVYWYQQSLDQGLQFLIQYYNGEERAKGNILERFSAQQFPDLHSELNLSSLELGDSALYFCASSPQVAPGRYNEQFFGPGTRLTVL.

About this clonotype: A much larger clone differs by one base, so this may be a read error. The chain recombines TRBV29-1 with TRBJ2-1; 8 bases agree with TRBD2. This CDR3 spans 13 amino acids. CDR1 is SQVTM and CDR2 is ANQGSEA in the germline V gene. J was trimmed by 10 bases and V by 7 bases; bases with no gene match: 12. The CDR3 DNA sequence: TGCAGCGAGATTAGCGGGGACTCCGAGGAGCAGTTCTTC. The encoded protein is CSEISGDSEEQFF.

This chain's CDR3 is CASSPPGDLRHEQYF. CDR3 bases: TGTGCCAGCAGCCCCCCGGGAGACCTCCGACACGAGCAGTACTTC. This sequence joins TRBV14 and TRBJ2-7; tentatively, D is TRBD2 (6 bases). Between the trimmed V and J ends, which lost 4 bases and 5 bases, there was a span of 18 bases. The CDR3 loop spans 15 amino acids. Germline assignment: CDR1 SGHDN and CDR2 FVKESK. Full variable domain (remainder filled in from reference TRBV14 and TRBJ2-7): EAGVTQFPSHSVIEKGQTVTLRCDPISGHDNLYWYRRVMGKEIKFLLHFVKESKQDESGMPNNRFLAERTGGTYSTLKVQPAELEDSGVYFCASSPPGDLRHEQYFGPGTRLTVT.

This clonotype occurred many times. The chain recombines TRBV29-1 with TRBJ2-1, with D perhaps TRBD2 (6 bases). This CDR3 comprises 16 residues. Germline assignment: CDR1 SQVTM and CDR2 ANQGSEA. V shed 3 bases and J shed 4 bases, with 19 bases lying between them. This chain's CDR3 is CSVDSERGAGYNEQFF. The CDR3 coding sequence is TGCAGCGTTGATTCCGAGCGCGGGGCGGGATACAATGAGCAGTTCTTC.

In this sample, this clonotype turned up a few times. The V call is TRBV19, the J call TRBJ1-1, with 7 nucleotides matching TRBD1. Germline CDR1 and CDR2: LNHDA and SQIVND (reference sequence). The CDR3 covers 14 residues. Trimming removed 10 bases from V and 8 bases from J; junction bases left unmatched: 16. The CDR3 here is CATAQRQGRDEAFF. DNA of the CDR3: TGTGCCACCGCTCAAAGACAGGGAAGGGACGAAGCTTTCTTT. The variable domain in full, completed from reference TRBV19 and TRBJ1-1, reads DGGITQSPKYLFRKEGQNVTLSCEQNLNHDAMYWYRQDPGQGLRLIYYSQIVNDFQKGDIAEGYSVSREKKESFPLTVTSAQKNPTAFYLCATAQRQGRDEAFFGQGTRLTVV.

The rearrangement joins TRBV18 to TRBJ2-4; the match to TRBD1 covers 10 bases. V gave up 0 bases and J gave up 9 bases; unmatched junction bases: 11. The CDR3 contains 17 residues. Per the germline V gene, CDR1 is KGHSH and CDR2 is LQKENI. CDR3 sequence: CASSPPRGTGAGGIQYF. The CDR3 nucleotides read TGTGCCAGCTCACCACCTCGAGGGACAGGGGCGGGCGGCATTCAGTACTTC.

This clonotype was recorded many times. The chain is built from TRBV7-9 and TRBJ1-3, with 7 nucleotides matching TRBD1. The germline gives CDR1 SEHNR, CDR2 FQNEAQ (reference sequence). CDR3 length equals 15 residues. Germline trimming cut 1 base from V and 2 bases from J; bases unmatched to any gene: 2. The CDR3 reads CASSLGGTAGNTIYF. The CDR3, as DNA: TGTGCCAGCAGCTTAGGGGGGACAGCTGGAAACACCATATATTTT.

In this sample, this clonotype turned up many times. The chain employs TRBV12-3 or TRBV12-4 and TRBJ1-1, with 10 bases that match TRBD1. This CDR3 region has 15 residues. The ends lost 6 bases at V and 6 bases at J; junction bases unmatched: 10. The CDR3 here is CASSLTGGRSAEAFF. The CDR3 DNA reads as TGTGCCAGCAGCTTGACAGGGGGCAGGTCGGCTGAAGCTTTCTTT.

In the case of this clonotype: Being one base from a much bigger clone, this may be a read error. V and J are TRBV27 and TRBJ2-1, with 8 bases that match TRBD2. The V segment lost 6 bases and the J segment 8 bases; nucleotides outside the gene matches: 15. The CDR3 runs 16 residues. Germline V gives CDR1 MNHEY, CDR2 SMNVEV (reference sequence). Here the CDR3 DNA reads TGTGCCAGCAGACCTTCCAGCGGGGGCCTATACGATGAGCAGTTCTTC. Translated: CASRPSSGGLYDEQFF.

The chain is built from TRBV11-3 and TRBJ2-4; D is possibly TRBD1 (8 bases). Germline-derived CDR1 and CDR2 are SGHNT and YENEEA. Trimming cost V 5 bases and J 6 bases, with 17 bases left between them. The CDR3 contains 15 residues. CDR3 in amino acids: CASSLYGGTGNIQYF. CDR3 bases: TGTGCCAGCAGCCTCTACGGGGGGACAGGAAACATTCAGTACTTC.

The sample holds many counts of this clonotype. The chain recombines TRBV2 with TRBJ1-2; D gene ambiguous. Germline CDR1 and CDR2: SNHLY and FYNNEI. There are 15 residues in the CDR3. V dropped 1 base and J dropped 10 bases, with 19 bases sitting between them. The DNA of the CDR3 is TGTGCCAGCAGTGAAGGGGTCAGGTCGAGAGGTGCCTACACCTTC. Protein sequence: CASSEGVRSRGAYTF.

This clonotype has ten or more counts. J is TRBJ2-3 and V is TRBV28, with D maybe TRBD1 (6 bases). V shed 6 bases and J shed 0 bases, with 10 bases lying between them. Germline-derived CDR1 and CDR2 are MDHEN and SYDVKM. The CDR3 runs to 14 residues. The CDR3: CASRKGGSTDTQYF. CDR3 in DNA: TGTGCCAGCAGGAAAGGGGGTAGCACAGATACGCAGTATTTT.

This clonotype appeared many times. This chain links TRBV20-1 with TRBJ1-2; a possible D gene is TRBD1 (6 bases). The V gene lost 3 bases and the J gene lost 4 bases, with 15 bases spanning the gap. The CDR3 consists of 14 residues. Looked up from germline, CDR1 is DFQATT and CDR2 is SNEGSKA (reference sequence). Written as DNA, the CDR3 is TGCAGTGCTAGTTATTTTCTGGGGGCCTATGGCTACACCTTC. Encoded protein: CSASYFLGAYGYTF.

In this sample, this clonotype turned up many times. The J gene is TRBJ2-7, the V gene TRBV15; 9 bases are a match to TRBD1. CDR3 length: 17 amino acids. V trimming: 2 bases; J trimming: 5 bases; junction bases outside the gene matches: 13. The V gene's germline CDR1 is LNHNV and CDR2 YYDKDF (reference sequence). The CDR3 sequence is CATSRLAPPGQGHEQYF. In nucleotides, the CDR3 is TGTGCCACCAGCAGACTTGCCCCTCCGGGACAGGGTCACGAGCAGTACTTC. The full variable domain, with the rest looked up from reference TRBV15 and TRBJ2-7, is DAMVIQNPRYQVTQFGKPVTLSCSQTLNHNVMYWYQQKSSQAPKLLFHYYDKDFNNEADTPDNFQSRRPNTSFCFLDIRSPGLGDTAMYLCATSRLAPPGQGHEQYFGPGTRLTVT.

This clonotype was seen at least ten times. The CDR3 sequence: CASSFAGVNEKLFF. CDR3 DNA: TGTGCCAGCAGTTTCGCGGGAGTTAATGAAAAACTGTTTTTT. The gene calls are TRBV28 and TRBJ1-4, with no clear D. Trimming took off 3 bases at V and 4 bases at J, with 9 bases between the two ends. Germline V gene lookup returns CDR1 MDHEN and CDR2 SYDVKM. CDR3 length: 14 residues.

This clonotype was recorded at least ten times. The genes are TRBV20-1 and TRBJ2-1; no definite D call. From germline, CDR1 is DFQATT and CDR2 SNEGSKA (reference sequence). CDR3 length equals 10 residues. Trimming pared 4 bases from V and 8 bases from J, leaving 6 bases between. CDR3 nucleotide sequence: TGCAGTGCTAAGAGCTATGAGCAGTTCTTC. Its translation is CSAKSYEQFF.

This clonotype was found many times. CDR3 DNA sequence: TGTGCCAGCAGCTTAGATGACACTGAAGCTTTCTTT. Its protein is CASSLDDTEAFF. The V call is TRBV11-3, the J call TRBJ1-1; D not certain. The CDR3 has 12 residues. The germline CDR1 and CDR2 sequences are SGHNT and YENEEA. V shed 0 bases and J shed 3 bases, with 2 bases lying between them.

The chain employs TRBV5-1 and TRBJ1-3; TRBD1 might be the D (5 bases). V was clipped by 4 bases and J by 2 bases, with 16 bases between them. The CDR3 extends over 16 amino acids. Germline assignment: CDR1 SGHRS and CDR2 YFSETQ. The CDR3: CASSPQAGFTGNTIYF. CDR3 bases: TGCGCCAGCAGCCCACAGGCCGGATTTACTGGAAACACCATATATTTT.

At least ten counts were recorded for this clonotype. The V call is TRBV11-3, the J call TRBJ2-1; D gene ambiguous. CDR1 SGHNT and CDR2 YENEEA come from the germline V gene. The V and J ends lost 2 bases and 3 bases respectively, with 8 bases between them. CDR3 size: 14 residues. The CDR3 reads CASSLSLVYNEQFF. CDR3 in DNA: TGTGCCAGCAGCTTATCTTTGGTCTACAATGAGCAGTTCTTC.